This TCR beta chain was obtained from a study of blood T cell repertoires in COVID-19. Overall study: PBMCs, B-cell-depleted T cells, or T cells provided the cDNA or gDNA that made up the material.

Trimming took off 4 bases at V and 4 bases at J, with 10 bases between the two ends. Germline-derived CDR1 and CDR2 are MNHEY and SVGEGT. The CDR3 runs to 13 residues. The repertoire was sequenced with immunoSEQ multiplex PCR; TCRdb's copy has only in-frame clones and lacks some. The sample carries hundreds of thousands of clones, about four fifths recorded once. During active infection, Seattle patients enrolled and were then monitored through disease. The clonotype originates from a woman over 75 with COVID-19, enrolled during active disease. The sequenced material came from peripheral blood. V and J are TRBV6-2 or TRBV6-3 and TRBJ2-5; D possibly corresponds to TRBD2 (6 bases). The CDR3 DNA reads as TGTGCCAGCAGTTTATGGGAGGTAGAGACCCAGTACTTC. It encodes CASSLWEVETQYF.